This T cell receptor (beta chain) was recovered during a study of post-analysis software for immune sequencing data. Study observations and caveats: Controls had lower frequencies than patients of five TRBV segments, which included TRBV5-6, TRBV5-1 and TRBV20-1.

The germline gives CDR1 DFQATT, CDR2 SNEGSKA (reference sequence). This CDR3 has 15 residues. V dropped 2 bases and J dropped 4 bases, with 18 bases sitting between them. This clonotype was detected a few times. The target antigen is unknown. Prepared TCR beta cDNA libraries contained unique molecular identifiers. TCRdb independently ran MiXCR on the PCR reads; one entry per CDR3 protein. The data contain 380,000 or so distinct CDR3 sequences, about a third of them singletons. This sequence joins TRBV20-1 and TRBJ2-7, with D perhaps TRBD1 or TRBD2 (5 bases each). This receptor was taken from a girl between 10 and 17 years old with multiple sclerosis. Sequencing used blood. CDR3 loop: CSARPLSGTGYEQYF. The CDR3 DNA is TGCAGTGCTAGACCCCTTTCGGGGACGGGTTACGAGCAGTACTTC.